The 4 T cell receptor beta chains reported below all come from one sample, sequenced in a study of OX40 agonist ivuxolimab in advanced cancers. The receptor library was made with the immunoSEQ multiplex PCR assay. TCRdb mirrors the immuneACCESS table, restricted to in-frame sequences. Some clones are absent from its copies; in checked studies, under half trace to an unresolved V gene, and the reason for the others is unknown. The sample table holds about 100,000 clones, of which approximately 87% were seen once. The ten largest clones add up to approximately 5.7% of the sample. Material: CD4+ or CD8+ T cells sorted from blood, obtained in a trial of the OX40 agonist ivuxolimab. These receptors were taken from an adult with an advanced solid tumor such as melanoma, head and neck, liver or kidney cancer.

The gene calls are TRBV11-2 and TRBJ2-1; 11 nucleotides match TRBD2. The V gene end was trimmed by 2 bases and the J gene end by 0 bases; junction bases not matched to a gene: 6. The CDR3 length is 18 residues. Per the germline V gene, CDR1 is SGHAT and CDR2 is FQNNGV. The CDR3 sequence is CASSLWLAGGGSYNEQFF. The CDR3 nucleotides are TGTGCCAGCAGCTTATGGCTAGCGGGGGGCGGCTCCTACAATGAGCAGTTCTTC.

This clone was seen a handful of times. The chain links TRBV23-1 to TRBJ1-5; no definite D call. TRBV23-1 is an ORF, and what it does is uncertain. The CDR3 runs 15 residues. V was clipped by 0 bases and J by 6 bases, with 12 bases between them. This CDR3 is CASSQSLRGTQPQHF. The DNA for the CDR3 is TGCGCCAGCAGTCAATCGTTACGGGGAACTCAGCCCCAGCATTTT.

V is TRBV27 and J is TRBJ2-7, with 10 nucleotides matching TRBD2. CDR1 is MNHEY, CDR2 SMNVEV, per germline (reference sequence). This CDR3 contains 15 residues. The J segment lost 9 bases and the V segment lost 5 bases, leaving 13 bases of the junction unmatched. CDR3 loop: CASSPSGRAGLLQYF. CDR3 DNA sequence: TGTGCCAGCAGTCCCAGCGGGAGGGCCGGTCTTCTGCAGTACTTC.

J is TRBJ2-1 and V is TRBV2; D is perhaps TRBD2 (6 bases). The length of the CDR3 is 14 residues. The germline V gene encodes CDR1 SNHLY and CDR2 FYNNEI. Trimming cost V 8 bases and J 1 base, with 12 bases left between them. CDR3 loop: CASHREMSYNEQFF. The CDR3 region has the DNA TGTGCCAGCCACCGGGAGATGTCCTACAATGAGCAGTTCTTC.